This entry features one TCR beta chain sequence. Its antigen remains undetermined. No per-base quality is available; no much larger clone lies one base away. The receptor library was made with the immunoSEQ multiplex PCR assay. The deep sequencing platform assayed roughly 10^5 TCR templates per sample. Genomic DNA extracted from sorted T cells was used for TCRbeta CDR3 sequencing. Per the original workflow: The R programming language was used for clonal analysis of TCRbeta CDR3 data. Alloreactive CD4+ and CD8+ clones were defined by comparing unstimulated samples with post-reaction CFSE-low samples. Alloreactive CD4+ clones were assigned to regulatory or non-regulatory origin by matching sequences to sorted unstimulated Treg and non-Treg repertoires. This immuneACCESS table, as held by TCRdb, lists in-frame sequences with V and J called but not all clones. Of the missing ones, under half trace to an unresolved V gene in checked studies; the others have no known cause. V and J calls and clone size come straight from that table; D and trimming were deduced from the DNA. For this sample there are fewer than 65,000 clones; 93% appear just once. 17% of the sample belongs to the ten largest clones.

The data stem from a study of siplizumab effects on memory and regulatory T cells (dated by TCRdb to between 2019 and 2020). For the study in its entirety: The study examined how the anti-CD2 antibody siplizumab affects alloreactive T-cell subsets in allogeneic mixed lymphocyte reactions built from human PBMCs. Here is what the overall study found, with its caveats: Siplizumab significantly lowered the cumulative frequency of alloreactive sequences that could be traced to unstimulated CD4+ memory T cells. Unstimulated naive T cells appeared more diverse than memory T cells, and naive cells seemed to contribute substantially to the alloresponse. Because sequences below about 10^-5 frequency were poorly captured, only a minor fraction of alloreactive clones could be mapped to unstimulated subsets. Among mappable alloreactive CD4+ clones, the Treg-derived fraction averaged nearly 70% with siplizumab versus approximately 27% in control reactions. Whether proliferating Tregs from siplizumab cultures were suppressive was not functionally confirmed. About 80-97% of proliferating CD4+ or CD8+ clones could not be given a naive or memory phenotype.

The CDR3 contains 15 residues, cysteine and phenylalanine counted. Only the CDR3 portion is preserved as DNA: 45 bases, with reading frame beginning at the first base. The V and J ends are trimmed by 3 bases and 0 bases, leaving 12 bases between them. From a lookup of the germline V gene, CDR1 and CDR2 are MDHEN and SYDVKM. TCRbeta CDR3 sequencing was performed on sorted unstimulated T cells and on proliferating T cells recovered from mixed lymphocyte reactions. Fresh whole blood from fewer than 12 HLA-typed healthy donors was used to isolate PBMCs. The specimen was CD8+ T cells sorted from blood. This receptor was obtained from a human donor in good health. The chain links TRBV28 with TRBJ2-7; the D gene assignment is perhaps TRBD1 or TRBD2, with each matching 6 bases. The CDR3 region: CASSFVGGGSYEQYF. The DNA reads TGTGCCAGCAGTTTCGTTGGAGGGGGCTCCTACGAGCAGTACTTC.